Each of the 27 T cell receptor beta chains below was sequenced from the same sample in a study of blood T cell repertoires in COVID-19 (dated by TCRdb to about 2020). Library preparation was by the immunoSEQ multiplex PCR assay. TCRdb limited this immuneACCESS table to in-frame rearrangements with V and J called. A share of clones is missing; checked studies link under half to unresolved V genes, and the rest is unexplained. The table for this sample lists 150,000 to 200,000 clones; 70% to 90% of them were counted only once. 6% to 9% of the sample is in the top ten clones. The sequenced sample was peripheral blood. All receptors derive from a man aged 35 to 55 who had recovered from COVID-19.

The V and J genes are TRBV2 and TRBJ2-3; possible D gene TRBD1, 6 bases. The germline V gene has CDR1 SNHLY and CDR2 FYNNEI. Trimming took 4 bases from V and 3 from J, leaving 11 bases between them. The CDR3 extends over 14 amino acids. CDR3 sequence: CASSAGEGTDTQYF. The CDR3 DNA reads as TGTGCCAGCAGTGCAGGGGAAGGGACAGATACGCAGTATTTT.

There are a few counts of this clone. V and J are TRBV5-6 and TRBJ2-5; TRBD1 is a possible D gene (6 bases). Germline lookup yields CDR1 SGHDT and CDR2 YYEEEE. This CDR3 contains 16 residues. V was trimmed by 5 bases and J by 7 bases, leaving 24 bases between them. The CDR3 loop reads CASSSSGAITGRTQYF. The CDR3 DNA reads TGTGCCAGCAGTTCCTCAGGGGCCATCACCGGTCGGACCCAGTACTTC.

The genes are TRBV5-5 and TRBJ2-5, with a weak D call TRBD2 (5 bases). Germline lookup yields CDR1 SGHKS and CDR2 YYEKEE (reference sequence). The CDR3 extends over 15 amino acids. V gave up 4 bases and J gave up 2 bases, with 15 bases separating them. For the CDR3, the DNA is TGTGCCAGCAGCCCAAACCCCGGGAATCAAGAGACCCAGTACTTC. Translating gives CASSPNPGNQETQYF.

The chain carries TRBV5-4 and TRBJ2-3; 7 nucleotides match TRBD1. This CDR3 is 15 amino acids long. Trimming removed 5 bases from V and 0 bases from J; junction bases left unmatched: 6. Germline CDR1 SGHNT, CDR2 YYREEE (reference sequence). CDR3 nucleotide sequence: TGTGCCAGCAGTTCAACAGGGGCTAGCACAGATACGCAGTATTTT. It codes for CASSSTGASTDTQYF.

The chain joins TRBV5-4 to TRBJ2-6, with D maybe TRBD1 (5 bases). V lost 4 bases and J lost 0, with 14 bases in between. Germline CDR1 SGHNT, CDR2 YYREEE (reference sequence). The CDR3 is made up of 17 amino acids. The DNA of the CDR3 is TGTGCCAGCAGCCCCAGGGTCCTTACCTCTGGGGCCAACGTCCTGACTTTC. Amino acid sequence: CASSPRVLTSGANVLTF.

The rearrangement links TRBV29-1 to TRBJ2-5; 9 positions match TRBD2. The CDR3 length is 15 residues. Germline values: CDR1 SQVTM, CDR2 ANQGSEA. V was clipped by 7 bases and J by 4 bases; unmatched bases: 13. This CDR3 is CSAGAGGGTRETQYF. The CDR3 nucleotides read TGCAGCGCGGGGGCGGGAGGGGGCACAAGAGAGACCCAGTACTTC.

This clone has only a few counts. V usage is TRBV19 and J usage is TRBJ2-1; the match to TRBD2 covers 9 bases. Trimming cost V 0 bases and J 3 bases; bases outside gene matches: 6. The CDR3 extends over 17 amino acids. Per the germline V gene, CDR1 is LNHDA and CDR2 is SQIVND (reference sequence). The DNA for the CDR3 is TGTGCCAGTAGTATAGACCCTAGCGGGAAGGACTACAATGAGCAGTTCTTC. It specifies CASSIDPSGKDYNEQFF.

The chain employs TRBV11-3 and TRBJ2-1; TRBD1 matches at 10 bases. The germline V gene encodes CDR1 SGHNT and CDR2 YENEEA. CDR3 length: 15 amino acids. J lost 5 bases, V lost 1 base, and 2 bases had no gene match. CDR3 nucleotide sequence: TGTGCCAGCAGCTTAGGGACAGGGGGGGACAATGAGCAGTTCTTC. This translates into CASSLGTGGDNEQFF.

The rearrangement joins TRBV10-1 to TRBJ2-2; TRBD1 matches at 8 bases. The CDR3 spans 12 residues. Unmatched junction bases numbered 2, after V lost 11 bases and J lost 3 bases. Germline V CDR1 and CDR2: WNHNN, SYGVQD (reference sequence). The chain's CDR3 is CAPTGDTGELFF. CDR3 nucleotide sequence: TGCGCCCCGACAGGGGACACCGGGGAGCTGTTTTTT.

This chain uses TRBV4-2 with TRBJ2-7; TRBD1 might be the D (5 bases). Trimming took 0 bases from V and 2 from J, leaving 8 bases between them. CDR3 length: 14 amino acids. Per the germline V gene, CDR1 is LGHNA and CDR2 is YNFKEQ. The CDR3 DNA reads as TGTGCCAGCAGCCAAGATCAGGGAACCTACGAGCAGTACTTC. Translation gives CASSQDQGTYEQYF.

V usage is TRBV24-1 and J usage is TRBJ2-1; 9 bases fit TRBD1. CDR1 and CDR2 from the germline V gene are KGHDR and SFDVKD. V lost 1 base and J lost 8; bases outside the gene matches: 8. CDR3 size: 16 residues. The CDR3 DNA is TGTGCCACCAGTGATTTCTATGGGACAGGGATGGATGAGCAGTTCTTC. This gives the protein CATSDFYGTGMDEQFF.

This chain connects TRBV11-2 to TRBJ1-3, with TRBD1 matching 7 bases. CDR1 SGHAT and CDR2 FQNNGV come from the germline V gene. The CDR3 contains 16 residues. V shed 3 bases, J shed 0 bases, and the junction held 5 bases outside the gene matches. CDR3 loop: CASSFTGTDSGNTIYF. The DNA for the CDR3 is TGTGCCAGCAGCTTCACCGGGACAGACTCTGGAAACACCATATATTTT.

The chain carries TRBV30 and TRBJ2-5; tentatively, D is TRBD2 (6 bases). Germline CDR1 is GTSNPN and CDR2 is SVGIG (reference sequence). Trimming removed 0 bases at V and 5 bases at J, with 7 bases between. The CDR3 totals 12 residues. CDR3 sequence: CAWSVRGETQYF. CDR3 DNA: TGTGCCTGGAGTGTACGGGGGGAGACCCAGTACTTC.

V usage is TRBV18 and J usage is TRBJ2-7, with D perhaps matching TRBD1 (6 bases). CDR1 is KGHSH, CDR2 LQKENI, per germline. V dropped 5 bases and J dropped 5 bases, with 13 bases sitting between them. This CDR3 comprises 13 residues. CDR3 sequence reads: CASSSKQGDEQYF. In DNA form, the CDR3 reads TGTGCCAGCTCATCCAAACAGGGTGACGAGCAGTACTTC.

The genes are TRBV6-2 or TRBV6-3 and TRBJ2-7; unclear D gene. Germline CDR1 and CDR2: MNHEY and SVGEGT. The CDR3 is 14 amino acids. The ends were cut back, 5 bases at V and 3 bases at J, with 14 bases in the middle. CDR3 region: CASSTPGHLYEQYF. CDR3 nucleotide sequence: TGTGCCAGCAGTACACCGGGTCATCTCTACGAGCAGTACTTC.

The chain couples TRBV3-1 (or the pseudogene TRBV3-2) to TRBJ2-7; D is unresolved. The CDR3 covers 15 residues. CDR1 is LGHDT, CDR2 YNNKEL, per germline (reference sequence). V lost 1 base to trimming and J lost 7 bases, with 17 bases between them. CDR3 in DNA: TGTGCCAGCAGCCAAGGCTCTGCACTCGCGCCAGAGCAGTACTTC. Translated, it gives CASSQGSALAPEQYF.

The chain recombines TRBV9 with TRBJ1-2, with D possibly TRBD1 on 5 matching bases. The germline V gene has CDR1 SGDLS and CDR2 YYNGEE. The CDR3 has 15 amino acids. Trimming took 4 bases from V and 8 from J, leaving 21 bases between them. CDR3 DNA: TGTGCCAGCAGCCCTCGATCGGGGGTGTTAGGAGGCTACACCTTC. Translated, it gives CASSPRSGVLGGYTF.

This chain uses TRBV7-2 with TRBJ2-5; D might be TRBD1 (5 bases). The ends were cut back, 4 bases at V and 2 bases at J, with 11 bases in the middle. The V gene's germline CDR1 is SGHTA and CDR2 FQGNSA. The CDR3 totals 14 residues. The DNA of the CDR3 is TGTGCCAGCAGCTATCCCGGACAACAAGAGACCCAGTACTTC. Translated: CASSYPGQQETQYF.

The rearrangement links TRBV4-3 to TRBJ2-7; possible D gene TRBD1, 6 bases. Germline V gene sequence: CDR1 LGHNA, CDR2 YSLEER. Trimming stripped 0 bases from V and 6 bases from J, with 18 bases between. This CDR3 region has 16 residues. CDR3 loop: CASSQDLGRGSGEQYF. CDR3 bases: TGCGCCAGCAGCCAAGATCTCGGCAGGGGAAGCGGCGAGCAGTACTTC.

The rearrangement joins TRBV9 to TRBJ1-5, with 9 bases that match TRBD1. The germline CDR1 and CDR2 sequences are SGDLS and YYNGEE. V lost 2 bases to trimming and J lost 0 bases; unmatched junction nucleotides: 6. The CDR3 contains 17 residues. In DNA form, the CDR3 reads TGTGCCAGCAGCGTGGGGGACAGGGCCACTAGCAATCAGCCCCAGCATTTT. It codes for CASSVGDRATSNQPQHF.

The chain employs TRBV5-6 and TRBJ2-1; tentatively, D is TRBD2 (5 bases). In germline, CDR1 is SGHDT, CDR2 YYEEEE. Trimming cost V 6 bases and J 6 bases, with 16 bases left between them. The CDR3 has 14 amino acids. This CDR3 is CASTLGVWGNEQFF. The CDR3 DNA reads TGTGCCAGCACCCTCGGGGTCTGGGGCAATGAGCAGTTCTTC. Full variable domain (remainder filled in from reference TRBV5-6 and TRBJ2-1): DAGVTQSPTHLIKTRGQQVTLRCSPKSGHDTVSWYQQALGQGPQFIFQYYEEEERQRGNFPDRFSGHQFPNYSSELNVNALLLGDSALYLCASTLGVWGNEQFFGPGTRLTVL.

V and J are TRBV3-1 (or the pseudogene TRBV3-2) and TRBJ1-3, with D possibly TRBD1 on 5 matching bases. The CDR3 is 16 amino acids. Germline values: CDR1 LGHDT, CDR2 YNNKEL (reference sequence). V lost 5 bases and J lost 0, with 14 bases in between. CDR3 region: CASSEMAGYSGNTIYF. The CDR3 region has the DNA TGTGCCAGCAGCGAAATGGCAGGGTACTCTGGAAACACCATATATTTT.

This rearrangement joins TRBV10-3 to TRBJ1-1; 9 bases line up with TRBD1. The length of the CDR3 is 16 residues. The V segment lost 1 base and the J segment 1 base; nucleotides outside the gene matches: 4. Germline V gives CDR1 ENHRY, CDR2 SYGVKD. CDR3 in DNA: TGTGCCATCAGTGAGTTTGGGACAGGGACGAACACTGAAGCTTTCTTT. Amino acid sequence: CAISEFGTGTNTEAFF.

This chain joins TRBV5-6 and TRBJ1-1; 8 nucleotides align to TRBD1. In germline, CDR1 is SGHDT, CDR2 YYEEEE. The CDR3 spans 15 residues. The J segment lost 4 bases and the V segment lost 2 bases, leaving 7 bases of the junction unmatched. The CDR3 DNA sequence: TGTGCCAGCAGCTTTCAGGGGGCACGCGGCACTGAAGCTTTCTTT. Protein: CASSFQGARGTEAFF.

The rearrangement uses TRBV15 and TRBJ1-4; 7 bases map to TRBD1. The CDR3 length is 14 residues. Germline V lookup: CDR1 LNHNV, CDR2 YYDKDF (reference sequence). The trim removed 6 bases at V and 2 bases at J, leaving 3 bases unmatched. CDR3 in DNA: TGTGCCACCAGACAGGGGTTGACTAATGAAAAACTGTTTTTT. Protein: CATRQGLTNEKLFF.

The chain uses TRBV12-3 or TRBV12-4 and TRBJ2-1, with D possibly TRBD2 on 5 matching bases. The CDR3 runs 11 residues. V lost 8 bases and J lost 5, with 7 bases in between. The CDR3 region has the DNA TGTGCCAGCCTGGAGGACAATGAGCAGTTCTTC. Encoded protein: CASLEDNEQFF.

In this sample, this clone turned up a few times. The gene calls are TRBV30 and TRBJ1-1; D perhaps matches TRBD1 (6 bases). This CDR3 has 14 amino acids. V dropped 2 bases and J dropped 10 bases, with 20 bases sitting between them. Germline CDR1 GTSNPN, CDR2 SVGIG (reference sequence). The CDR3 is CAWSSLVNRDIAFF. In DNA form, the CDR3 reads TGTGCCTGGAGTAGCCTCGTTAACAGGGATATAGCTTTCTTT.